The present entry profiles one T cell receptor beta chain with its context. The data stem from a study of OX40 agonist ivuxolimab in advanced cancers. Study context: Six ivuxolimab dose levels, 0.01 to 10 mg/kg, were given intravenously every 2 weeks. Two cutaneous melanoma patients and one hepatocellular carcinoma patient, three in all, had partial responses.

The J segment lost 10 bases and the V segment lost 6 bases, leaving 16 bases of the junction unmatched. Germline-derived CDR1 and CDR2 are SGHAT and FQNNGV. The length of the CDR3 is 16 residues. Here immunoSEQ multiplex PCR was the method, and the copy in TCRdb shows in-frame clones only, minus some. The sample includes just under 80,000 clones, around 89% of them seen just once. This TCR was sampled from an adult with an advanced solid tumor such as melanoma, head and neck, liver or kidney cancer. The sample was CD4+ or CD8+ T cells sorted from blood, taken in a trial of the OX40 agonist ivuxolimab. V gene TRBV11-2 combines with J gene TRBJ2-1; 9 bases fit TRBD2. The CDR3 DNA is TGTGCCAGCAGGACCGTGGGCGGGAGGGTTCATAGGGAGCAGTTCTTC. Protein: CASRTVGGRVHREQFF.